The entry below describes one T cell receptor (beta chain). Its antigen is currently unknown. The sample originates from a study of Ad26.COV2.S vaccination and SARS-CoV-2 variants. Looking at the study overall: Doses of Ad26.COV2.S were injected into muscle once or twice, 56 days apart.

Treatment denoted: around 19 received Ad26.COV2.S at low or high dose, single or two shots; 5 received placebo; per-sample allocation not given. Following the first vaccine or placebo injection, samples were taken on day 63. The vaccine delivered Wuhan-strain SARS-CoV-2 spike through an Ad26 vector. The CDR3 totals 12 residues. Trimming pared 4 bases from V and 8 bases from J, leaving 12 bases between. Germline V gene data show CDR1 as SGHNT and CDR2 as YYREEE (reference sequence). Produced via immunoSEQ multiplex PCR; TCRdb's table is partial and in-frame only. The profile shows around 450,000 clones, around 90% of them singletons. Study-wide results and caveats: Vaccine recipients and placebo recipients showed similar non-spike TCR breadth. Substantial breadth in spike-specific CD8+ and CD4+ T cell responses was reportedly seen after vaccination.

This receptor was obtained from a person aged 18-60 years who received the Ad26.COV2.S COVID-19 vaccine or a placebo. The gene calls are TRBV5-4 and TRBJ1-1; D possibly corresponds to TRBD1 (6 bases). The starting material was peripheral blood, obtained in a trial of Ad26.COV2.S vaccine versus placebo. Written as DNA, the CDR3 is TGTGCCAGCAGCGCGAACAGGGTAGAAGCTTTCTTT. Its protein is CASSANRVEAFF.